These 19 T cell receptor beta chains were sequenced from one sample in a study of blood T cell repertoires in COVID-19. Assay: immunoSEQ multiplex PCR; the TCRdb copy retains only in-frame clones and omits some. The sample carries under 200,000 clones, 86% recorded once. The specimen was peripheral blood. The receptors shown here come from a woman aged 80 or over in a cohort sampled during active or convalescent COVID-19.

V gene TRBV3-1 (or the pseudogene TRBV3-2) combines with J gene TRBJ2-3, with 9 bases aligning to TRBD2. The germline CDR1 and CDR2 sequences are LGHDT and YNNKEL (reference sequence). V was pared by 4 bases and J by 2 bases, with 13 bases of the junction left unmatched. The CDR3 runs to 18 residues. In nucleotides, the CDR3 is TGTGCCAGCAGCCCCCACCCGGTGGGGGGACTAGCCACAGATACGCAGTATTTT. Encoded protein: CASSPHPVGGLATDTQYF.

The chain recombines TRBV5-1 with TRBJ2-5; tentative D call: TRBD1 (5 bases). Trimming left V 4 bases short and J 5 bases short, with 18 bases between. CDR1 SGHRS and CDR2 YFSETQ come from the germline V gene. This CDR3 is 15 amino acids long. CDR3 nucleotides: TGCGCCAGCAGCGACTCACCACTAAAGGGGGAGACCCAGTACTTC. The encoded protein is CASSDSPLKGETQYF.

The chain recombines TRBV11-2 with TRBJ2-7; 9 bases fit TRBD1. V lost 1 base and J lost 1; bases outside the gene matches: 11. The CDR3 has 18 amino acids. Germline V lookup: CDR1 SGHAT, CDR2 FQNNGV. As DNA, the CDR3 is TGTGCCAGCAGCTTAGTTTATGGGACAGGGTCGGTGTCCTACGAGCAGTACTTC. This gives the protein CASSLVYGTGSVSYEQYF.

The genes are TRBV9 and TRBJ1-1; TRBD1 might be the D (6 bases). The germline CDR1 and CDR2 sequences are SGDLS and YYNGEE. The CDR3 runs 14 residues. V was trimmed by 5 bases and J by 0 bases, leaving 11 bases between them. The CDR3, as DNA: TGTGCCAGCAGAGGGGGGGCGATGAACACTGAAGCTTTCTTT. Amino acid sequence: CASRGGAMNTEAFF. Filled out from reference TRBV9 and TRBJ1-1, the complete variable domain reads DSGVTQTPKHLITATGQRVTLRCSPRSGDLSVYWYQQSLDQGLQFLIQYYNGEERAKGNILERFSAQQFPDLHSELNLSSLELGDSALYFCASRGGAMNTEAFFGQGTRLTVV.

This chain uses TRBV7-2 with TRBJ2-1; D is undetermined. The germline V gene encodes CDR1 SGHTA and CDR2 FQGNSA. With 5 bases removed from V and 13 bases from J, the gap between germline ends came to 18 bases. The CDR3 runs to 13 residues. CDR3 sequence: CASSPSRIDNQFF. CDR3 nucleotides: TGTGCCAGCAGCCCGTCCAGGATCGATAACCAGTTCTTC.

The genes are TRBV7-9 and TRBJ1-2, with 8 bases aligning to TRBD1. With 1 base clipped from V and 7 bases from J, the junction kept 14 bases outside the gene matches. Per the germline V gene, CDR1 is SEHNR and CDR2 is FQNEAQ (reference sequence). This CDR3 comprises 17 residues. The CDR3 nucleotides read TGTGCCAGCAGCTTAGACGGACAGGGTATGGCCGGGGGTGGCTACACCTTC. Its protein product is CASSLDGQGMAGGGYTF.

The gene calls are TRBV28 and TRBJ1-4, with D hard to call. The germline V and J ends were trimmed by 10 bases and 7 bases, with 10 bases remaining between them. Germline V CDR1 and CDR2: MDHEN, SYDVKM. The CDR3 extends over 11 amino acids. In nucleotides, the CDR3 is TGTGCCACCGGGATGGGTGAAAAACTGTTTTTT. It encodes CATGMGEKLFF.

The chain carries TRBV5-8 and TRBJ2-7; tentatively, D is TRBD1 (6 bases). Germline CDR1 and CDR2: SGHTS and YDEGEE. V was shortened by 1 base and J by 1 base, with 6 bases between the two germline ends. The CDR3 runs to 13 residues. CDR3 coding DNA: TGTGCCAGCAGCTTGCAGGGGTCCTACGAGCAGTACGTC. Its translation: CASSLQGSYEQYV.

V and J are TRBV6-6 and TRBJ2-5; 7 bases are a match to TRBD1. The CDR3 is 15 amino acids. Per the germline V gene, CDR1 is MNHNY and CDR2 is SVGAGI (reference sequence). The J segment lost 4 bases and the V segment lost 5 bases, leaving 10 bases of the junction unmatched. CDR3 protein: CASSGPTGMGETQYF. The CDR3 DNA sequence: TGTGCCAGCAGTGGACCGACAGGGATGGGAGAGACCCAGTACTTC.

The V call is TRBV10-3, the J call TRBJ1-2; 7 bases align to TRBD1. This CDR3 spans 14 amino acids. With V trimmed by 3 bases and J by 5 bases, 6 bases remained unmatched. CDR1 ENHRY and CDR2 SYGVKD come from the germline V gene. CDR3 nucleotide sequence: TGTGCCATCAGTGATGACGACAGGGATTATGGCTACACCTTC. This translates into CAISDDDRDYGYTF.

The rearrangement uses TRBV5-1 and TRBJ1-4; the match to TRBD1 covers 9 bases. This CDR3 contains 14 residues. Trimming cost V 5 bases and J 5 bases; bases outside gene matches: 4. Looked up from germline, CDR1 is SGHRS and CDR2 is YFSETQ. In nucleotides, the CDR3 is TGCGCCAGCAGTCACGGACAGGGGAATGAAAAACTGTTTTTT. As protein: CASSHGQGNEKLFF.

This chain connects TRBV7-2 to TRBJ1-1; 7 bases line up with TRBD1. From germline, CDR1 is SGHTA and CDR2 FQGNSA. V shed 5 bases, J shed 0 bases, and the junction held 6 bases outside the gene matches. CDR3 length: 15 amino acids. The CDR3 loop reads CASSLRGTVNTEAFF. CDR3 sequence (DNA): TGTGCCAGCAGCCTTAGGGGGACAGTGAACACTGAAGCTTTCTTT.

This sequence joins TRBV3-1 (or the pseudogene TRBV3-2) and TRBJ1-6; 9 nucleotides match TRBD1. Germline V lookup: CDR1 LGHDT, CDR2 YNNKEL (reference sequence). The J segment lost 6 bases and the V segment lost 4 bases, leaving 19 bases of the junction unmatched. The CDR3 sequence is 20 residues long. The CDR3 DNA reads TGTGCCAGCAGCCTACGGAGGACAGGGGTAGAAGGTAACCTTAATTCACCCCTCCACTTT. It is translated as CASSLRRTGVEGNLNSPLHF.

The CDR3 here is CASSPSATDANYGYTF. The DNA for the CDR3 is TGTGCCAGCTCACCATCGGCAACAGACGCTAACTATGGCTACACCTTC. The chain combines TRBV18 with TRBJ1-2; D not resolved. The germline V gene encodes CDR1 KGHSH and CDR2 LQKENI. The CDR3 runs 16 residues. V was pared by 2 bases and J by 0 bases, with 13 bases between.

This clone has just a few counts. This chain links TRBV3-1 (or the pseudogene TRBV3-2) with TRBJ1-1; 7 bases align to TRBD1. The CDR3 runs 17 residues. Looked up from germline, CDR1 is LGHDT and CDR2 is YNNKEL (reference sequence). Trimming removed 4 bases from V and 5 bases from J; junction bases left unmatched: 16. CDR3 in amino acids: CASSPTGVSRLRTEAFF. CDR3 nucleotides: TGTGCCAGCAGCCCTACAGGGGTGTCTCGTCTGAGAACTGAAGCTTTCTTT.

V and J are TRBV6-4 and TRBJ2-6, with no clear D. Trimming took 4 bases from V and 0 from J, leaving 4 bases between them. Germline V gene data show CDR1 as MRHNA and CDR2 as SNTAGT. This CDR3 spans 14 amino acids. CDR3 sequence: CASSAVSGANVLTF. CDR3 nucleotide sequence: TGTGCCAGCAGTGCCGTCTCTGGGGCCAACGTCCTGACTTTC.

This chain uses TRBV4-1 with TRBJ2-1, with TRBD2 identical over 8 bases. Germline assignment: CDR1 MGHRA and CDR2 YSYEKL. V lost 1 base to trimming and J lost 8 bases; unmatched junction nucleotides: 4. The CDR3 runs 14 residues. As DNA, the CDR3 is TGCGCCAGCAGCCAAGTGTCCGGGGGGGATGAGCAGTTCTTC. The encoded protein is CASSQVSGGDEQFF.

The rearrangement uses TRBV15 and TRBJ2-7, with D perhaps TRBD1 (5 bases). Germline V gene sequence: CDR1 LNHNV, CDR2 YYDKDF (reference sequence). The V and J ends lost 4 bases and 4 bases respectively, with 5 bases between them. This CDR3 is 11 amino acids long. CDR3 nucleotides: TGTGCCACCAGCAACAGGTACGAGCAGTACTTC. This codes for CATSNRYEQYF.

The V call is TRBV3-1 (or the pseudogene TRBV3-2), the J call TRBJ1-5; 7 positions match TRBD1. V was pared by 1 base and J by 0 bases, with 6 bases of the junction left unmatched. The CDR3 runs 17 residues. Germline CDR1 LGHDT, CDR2 YNNKEL (reference sequence). The CDR3 DNA is TGTGCCAGCAGCCAAGGGGACAGCCTTTATAGCAATCAGCCCCAGCATTTT. This sequence encodes CASSQGDSLYSNQPQHF.